A selection of T cell receptor beta chains follows, all from one sample in a study of CD8 T cells in ankylosing spondylitis. TCRdb reprocessed the 5' RACE reads via MiXCR and lists one record per CDR3 protein. In the table there are about 540,000 distinct CDR3 sequences, about 13% of which are singletons. The sequenced material came from blood, either unsorted or a sorted T cell fraction (not recorded which). These receptors originate from a male donor with ankylosing spondylitis. Both conserved end residues are part of each CDR3. Fields, in order: J gene, CDR3 length, clone size, V gene, D gene, CDR3 protein, CDR3 DNA. The D gene is left open where the match is weak. The listing skips clone size in some rows; elsewhere it reads once, few, many or a size class.

J: TRBJ2-1; length: 13; size: few; V: TRBV29-1; D: NA; CDR3: CSVERGRADEQFF; DNA: TGCAGCGTTGAAAGGGGTAGGGCGGATGAGCAGTTCTTC
J: TRBJ1-1; length: 15; size: few; V: TRBV7-2; D: TRBD1; CDR3: CASSYRDRIYTEAFF; DNA: TGTGCCAGCAGCTATCGGGACAGGATATACACTGAAGCTTTCTTT
J: TRBJ2-1; length: 15; size: many; V: TRBV5-5; D: TRBD1; CDR3: CASSPGQGVYNEQFF; DNA: TGTGCCAGCAGCCCGGGACAGGGGGTTTACAATGAGCAGTTCTTC
J: TRBJ1-4; length: 16; size: NA; V: TRBV18; D: NA; CDR3: CASSPDFGALNEKLFF; DNA: TGTGCCAGCTCACCTGACTTTGGGGCCCTTAATGAAAAACTGTTTTTT
J: TRBJ2-5; length: 16; size: NA; V: TRBV20-1; D: TRBD2; CDR3: CSARDQLAGDQETQYF; DNA: TGCAGTGCTAGAGACCAACTAGCGGGAGACCAAGAGACCCAGTACTTC
J: TRBJ1-5; length: 13; size: few; V: TRBV11-2; D: NA; CDR3: CASSPGAYQPQHF; DNA: TGTGCCAGCAGCCCGGGAGCCTATCAGCCCCAGCATTTT
J: TRBJ2-2; length: 16; size: few; V: TRBV11-2; D: TRBD2; CDR3: CASQATSGRNTGELFF; DNA: TGTGCCAGCCAGGCGACTAGCGGGAGGAACACCGGGGAGCTGTTTTTT
J: TRBJ2-5; length: 16; size: few; V: TRBV7-9; D: TRBD2; CDR3: CASSHLGTSDGETQYF; DNA: TGTGCCAGCAGCCACCTTGGGACTAGCGATGGGGAGACCCAGTACTTC
J: TRBJ1-1; length: 14; size: few; V: TRBV18; D: NA; CDR3: CASSTVPLNTEAFF; DNA: TGTGCCAGCTCTACGGTCCCTTTGAACACTGAAGCTTTCTTT
J: TRBJ1-5; length: 14; size: NA; V: TRBV5-1; D: NA; CDR3: CASSLEGRGQPQHF; DNA: TGCGCCAGCAGCTTGGAAGGTCGGGGTCAGCCCCAGCATTTT
J: TRBJ2-5; length: 15; size: NA; V: TRBV2; D: TRBD1; CDR3: CASREQGLGQETQYF; DNA: TGTGCCAGCAGGGAACAGGGGCTCGGTCAGGAGACCCAGTACTTC
J: TRBJ1-1; length: 13; size: many; V: TRBV25-1; D: TRBD1; CDR3: CASRGTGGTEAFF; DNA: TGTGCCAGCAGGGGGACAGGGGGTACTGAAGCTTTCTTT
J: TRBJ2-1; length: 16; size: NA; V: TRBV3-1; D: TRBD2; CDR3: CASSHSRTSGHNEQFF; DNA: TGTGCCAGCAGCCATTCTAGGACTAGCGGGCACAATGAGCAGTTCTTC
J: TRBJ2-3; length: 13; size: many; V: TRBV6-4; D: NA; CDR3: CASSESSTDTQYF; DNA: TGTGCCAGCAGTGAATCTAGCACAGATACGCAGTATTTT
J: TRBJ1-1; length: 15; size: NA; V: TRBV7-2; D: NA; CDR3: CASSLGDPWKQESFF; DNA: TGTGCCAGCAGCTTAGGGGACCCTTGGAAACAGGAGTCGTTCTTT
J: TRBJ2-7; length: 14; size: NA; V: TRBV7-2; D: TRBD1; CDR3: CASSFGTGLYEQYF; DNA: TGTGCCAGCAGCTTCGGGACAGGGCTTTACGAGCAGTACTTC
J: TRBJ2-5; length: 15; size: few; V: TRBV4-2; D: NA; CDR3: CASSQGDLGGETQYF; DNA: TGTGCCAGCAGCCAAGGGGACCTAGGGGGAGAGACCCAGTACTTC
J: TRBJ1-4; length: 15; size: NA; V: TRBV12-3/TRBV12-4; D: TRBD1; CDR3: CASSRTGGLKEKLFF; DNA: TGTGCCAGCAGTCGAACAGGGGGACTTAAGGAAAAACTGTTTTTT
J: TRBJ2-3; length: 13; size: many; V: TRBV20-1; D: TRBD2; CDR3: CSASLAGADTQYF; DNA: TGCAGTGCTAGTCTAGCGGGAGCAGATACGCAGTATTTT
J: TRBJ2-5; length: 10; size: few; V: TRBV29-1; D: NA; CDR3: CSLGEETQYF; DNA: TGCAGTCTAGGGGAAGAGACCCAGTACTTC
J: TRBJ1-6; length: 15; size: many; V: TRBV9; D: TRBD1; CDR3: CASSGTGASNSPLHF; DNA: TGTGCCAGCAGCGGTACAGGGGCGAGTAATTCACCCCTCCACTTT
J: TRBJ1-4; length: 16; size: NA; V: TRBV10-3; D: TRBD1; CDR3: CAISDSRQGGREKLFF; DNA: TGTGCCATCAGTGACTCCCGACAGGGGGGGCGGGAAAAACTGTTTTTT
J: TRBJ2-1; length: 15; size: NA; V: TRBV6-5; D: TRBD2; CDR3: CASSYSGGTGNEQFF; DNA: TGTGCCAGCAGTTACTCGGGGGGGACTGGTAATGAGCAGTTCTTC
J: TRBJ2-3; length: 14; size: many; V: TRBV29-1; D: NA; CDR3: CSVGHGVSTDTQYF; DNA: TGCAGCGTTGGTCACGGGGTTAGCACAGATACGCAGTATTTT
J: TRBJ2-3; length: 19; size: few; V: TRBV11-2; D: TRBD2; CDR3: CASSLLILGLAGPGDTQYF; DNA: TGTGCCAGCAGCTTACTCATCCTTGGACTAGCGGGACCCGGGGATACGCAGTATTTT
J: TRBJ1-1; length: 14; size: few; V: TRBV19; D: NA; CDR3: CASSIFRENTEAFF; DNA: TGTGCCAGTAGTATTTTCCGGGAGAACACTGAAGCTTTCTTT
J: TRBJ2-1; length: 16; size: few; V: TRBV25-1; D: NA; CDR3: CASSEQTSMLGNEQFF; DNA: TGTGCCAGCAGTGAACAAACCAGTATGTTGGGCAATGAGCAGTTCTTC
J: TRBJ2-3; length: 15; size: few; V: TRBV15; D: TRBD1; CDR3: CATSRYGQGRDTQYF; DNA: TGTGCCACCAGCAGATATGGACAGGGAAGGGATACGCAGTATTTT
J: TRBJ2-7; length: 12; size: few; V: TRBV20-1; D: TRBD1; CDR3: CSAAPGGYEQYF; DNA: TGCAGTGCAGCCCCAGGGGGCTACGAGCAGTACTTC
J: TRBJ1-1; length: 15; size: few; V: TRBV6-1; D: TRBD1; CDR3: CASSELTGGLPEAFF; DNA: TGTGCCAGCAGTGAACTTACAGGGGGCCTTCCTGAAGCTTTCTTT
J: TRBJ2-7; length: 16; size: NA; V: TRBV5-5; D: NA; CDR3: CASSFSESPSGYEQYF; DNA: TGTGCCAGCAGCTTCTCCGAAAGCCCCAGTGGATACGAGCAGTACTTC
J: TRBJ2-3; length: 14; size: NA; V: TRBV29-1; D: TRBD2; CDR3: CSVYTTSGTDTQYF; DNA: TGCAGCGTGTACACGACTAGCGGCACAGATACGCAGTATTTT
J: TRBJ1-1; length: 15; size: many; V: TRBV10-3; D: NA; CDR3: CAISLSPGRNTEAFF; DNA: TGTGCCATCAGTCTTAGCCCAGGGAGGAACACTGAAGCTTTCTTT
J: TRBJ1-4; length: 14; size: few; V: TRBV3-1; D: NA; CDR3: CASSRAGADEKLFF; DNA: TGTGCCAGCAGCCGGGCAGGGGCGGATGAAAAACTGTTTTTT
J: TRBJ2-5; length: 15; size: few; V: TRBV25-1; D: NA; CDR3: CASSPLGYGQETQYF; DNA: TGTGCCAGCTCCCCATTGGGGTACGGCCAAGAGACCCAGTACTTC
J: TRBJ2-2; length: 15; size: NA; V: TRBV6-1; D: NA; CDR3: CASTPRDLNTGELFF; DNA: TGTGCCAGCACCCCCCGGGACTTGAACACCGGGGAGCTGTTTTTT
J: TRBJ2-7; length: 15; size: NA; V: TRBV7-2; D: TRBD1; CDR3: CASSPSGTASYEQYF; DNA: TGTGCCAGCAGCCCATCCGGGACAGCCTCCTACGAGCAGTACTTC
J: TRBJ2-3; length: 13; size: few; V: TRBV9; D: TRBD2; CDR3: CASSVTSGGTQYF; DNA: TGTGCCAGCAGCGTGACTAGCGGGGGTACGCAGTATTTT
J: TRBJ2-5; length: 15; size: NA; V: TRBV4-1; D: NA; CDR3: CASSLTEGYQETQYF; DNA: TGCGCCAGCAGCCTAACCGAGGGGTACCAAGAGACCCAGTACTTC
J: TRBJ2-4; length: 18; size: few; V: TRBV3-1; D: TRBD2; CDR3: CASSQELAGDEAKNIQYF; DNA: TGTGCCAGCAGCCAAGAATTAGCGGGAGACGAGGCCAAAAACATTCAGTACTTC
J: TRBJ2-1; length: 19; size: few; V: TRBV11-1; D: TRBD2; CDR3: CASSRAVAGALSSYNEQFF; DNA: TGTGCCAGCAGCAGGGCAGTAGCGGGGGCCCTTAGCTCCTACAATGAGCAGTTCTTC
J: TRBJ2-5; length: 15; size: NA; V: TRBV4-1; D: TRBD1; CDR3: CASSQPGQGFKTQYF; DNA: TGCGCCAGCAGCCAACCGGGACAGGGGTTTAAGACCCAGTACTTC
J: TRBJ2-5; length: 17; size: NA; V: TRBV5-1; D: TRBD2; CDR3: CASSLLAGVGSQETQYF; DNA: TGCGCCAGCAGCTTACTAGCGGGAGTAGGGTCCCAAGAGACCCAGTACTTC
J: TRBJ2-1; length: 15; size: few; V: TRBV27; D: NA; CDR3: CASSSSDPSYNEQFF; DNA: TGTGCCAGCAGTTCTAGCGATCCTTCCTACAATGAGCAGTTCTTC
J: TRBJ2-5; length: 15; size: few; V: TRBV12-5; D: TRBD2; CDR3: CASGLGLAGMETQYF; DNA: TGTGCTAGTGGTTTGGGACTAGCGGGAATGGAGACCCAGTACTTC
J: TRBJ1-2; length: 12; size: many; V: TRBV29-1; D: TRBD1; CDR3: CSGRDRNYGYTF; DNA: TGCAGCGGCCGGGACAGGAACTATGGCTACACCTTC
J: TRBJ1-1; length: 13; size: NA; V: TRBV18; D: NA; CDR3: CASSPIMDPEAFF; DNA: TGTGCCAGCTCACCAATAATGGATCCTGAAGCTTTCTTT
J: TRBJ2-3; length: 14; size: few; V: TRBV15; D: NA; CDR3: CATSRESGADTQYF; DNA: TGTGCCACCAGCAGAGAGTCAGGGGCAGATACGCAGTATTTT
J: TRBJ2-1; length: 17; size: NA; V: TRBV7-8; D: NA; CDR3: CASSGTRAPRIGDEQFF; DNA: TGTGCCAGCAGCGGAACCAGAGCTCCGAGGATCGGGGATGAGCAGTTCTTC
J: TRBJ1-5; length: 12; size: few; V: TRBV29-1; D: NA; CDR3: CSAVSKDQPQHF; DNA: TGCAGCGCCGTCTCGAAGGATCAGCCCCAGCATTTT
J: TRBJ2-5; length: 15; size: few; V: TRBV4-2; D: TRBD1; CDR3: CASSQEWGQEETQYF; DNA: TGTGCCAGCAGCCAAGAATGGGGACAGGAAGAGACCCAGTACTTC
J: TRBJ2-1; length: 14; size: many; V: TRBV10-2; D: TRBD2; CDR3: CASSEPGLPFEQFF; DNA: TGCGCCAGCAGTGAACCGGGACTACCGTTTGAGCAGTTCTTC
J: TRBJ1-5; length: 13; size: NA; V: TRBV3-1; D: NA; CDR3: CASSPGVFQPQHF; DNA: TGTGCCAGCTCCCCGGGGGTCTTTCAGCCCCAGCATTTT
J: TRBJ2-5; length: 14; size: NA; V: TRBV7-2; D: NA; CDR3: CASSFRGMQETQYF; DNA: TGTGCCAGCAGCTTCCGCGGAATGCAAGAGACCCAGTACTTC
J: TRBJ2-1; length: 16; size: few; V: TRBV20-1; D: TRBD2; CDR3: CSARDWLAGGPNEQFF; DNA: TGCAGTGCTAGAGATTGGCTAGCGGGAGGGCCCAATGAGCAGTTCTTC
J: TRBJ2-5; length: 15; size: NA; V: TRBV5-1; D: NA; CDR3: CASSLLSGPQETQYF; DNA: TGCGCCAGCAGCTTGCTAAGCGGGCCACAAGAGACCCAGTACTTC
J: TRBJ2-5; length: 16; size: few; V: TRBV4-1; D: TRBD2; CDR3: CASSQASGSLQETQYF; DNA: TGCGCCAGCAGCCAAGCTAGCGGGTCCCTCCAAGAGACCCAGTACTTC